This T cell receptor beta chain was captured in a study of T cell repertoires in cytomegalovirus infection. Study information: Selected CMV epitopes included recently identified HLA-C-restricted ones as well as well-studied HLA-B-restricted ones. Evidence of both CMV infection and a matching HLA type came from public TCR beta signatures. The study's findings and limits: Cumulative frequency (of public TCR beta family members) identified carriers of CMV plus the relevant HLA. CMV-specific TCR beta clonotypes restricted by HLA-C dominated the ex vivo response.

TCRdb reanalysed the reads using MiXCR and keeps one entry per CDR3 protein. The repertoire holds some 480,000 distinct CDR3 sequences, with 33% as singletons. The CDR3 length is 16 residues. The ends were cut back, 5 bases at V and 0 bases at J, with 14 bases in the middle. Germline CDR1 and CDR2: SGHVS and FNYEAQ. Notes on this clonotype: Its antigen is unknown.

The V call is TRBV7-6, the J call TRBJ1-3, with D possibly matching TRBD1 (6 bases). This material consisted of cultured PBMCs, taken from culture after CMV antigen stimulation. The sequence came from a human donor in good health (CMV status not recorded). Some clones in this sample may be carry-over from other donors' samples. This chain's CDR3 is CASSLGTRTSGNTIYF. In DNA, the CDR3 is TGTGCCAGCAGCCTAGGGACACGGACCTCTGGAAACACCATATATTTT.